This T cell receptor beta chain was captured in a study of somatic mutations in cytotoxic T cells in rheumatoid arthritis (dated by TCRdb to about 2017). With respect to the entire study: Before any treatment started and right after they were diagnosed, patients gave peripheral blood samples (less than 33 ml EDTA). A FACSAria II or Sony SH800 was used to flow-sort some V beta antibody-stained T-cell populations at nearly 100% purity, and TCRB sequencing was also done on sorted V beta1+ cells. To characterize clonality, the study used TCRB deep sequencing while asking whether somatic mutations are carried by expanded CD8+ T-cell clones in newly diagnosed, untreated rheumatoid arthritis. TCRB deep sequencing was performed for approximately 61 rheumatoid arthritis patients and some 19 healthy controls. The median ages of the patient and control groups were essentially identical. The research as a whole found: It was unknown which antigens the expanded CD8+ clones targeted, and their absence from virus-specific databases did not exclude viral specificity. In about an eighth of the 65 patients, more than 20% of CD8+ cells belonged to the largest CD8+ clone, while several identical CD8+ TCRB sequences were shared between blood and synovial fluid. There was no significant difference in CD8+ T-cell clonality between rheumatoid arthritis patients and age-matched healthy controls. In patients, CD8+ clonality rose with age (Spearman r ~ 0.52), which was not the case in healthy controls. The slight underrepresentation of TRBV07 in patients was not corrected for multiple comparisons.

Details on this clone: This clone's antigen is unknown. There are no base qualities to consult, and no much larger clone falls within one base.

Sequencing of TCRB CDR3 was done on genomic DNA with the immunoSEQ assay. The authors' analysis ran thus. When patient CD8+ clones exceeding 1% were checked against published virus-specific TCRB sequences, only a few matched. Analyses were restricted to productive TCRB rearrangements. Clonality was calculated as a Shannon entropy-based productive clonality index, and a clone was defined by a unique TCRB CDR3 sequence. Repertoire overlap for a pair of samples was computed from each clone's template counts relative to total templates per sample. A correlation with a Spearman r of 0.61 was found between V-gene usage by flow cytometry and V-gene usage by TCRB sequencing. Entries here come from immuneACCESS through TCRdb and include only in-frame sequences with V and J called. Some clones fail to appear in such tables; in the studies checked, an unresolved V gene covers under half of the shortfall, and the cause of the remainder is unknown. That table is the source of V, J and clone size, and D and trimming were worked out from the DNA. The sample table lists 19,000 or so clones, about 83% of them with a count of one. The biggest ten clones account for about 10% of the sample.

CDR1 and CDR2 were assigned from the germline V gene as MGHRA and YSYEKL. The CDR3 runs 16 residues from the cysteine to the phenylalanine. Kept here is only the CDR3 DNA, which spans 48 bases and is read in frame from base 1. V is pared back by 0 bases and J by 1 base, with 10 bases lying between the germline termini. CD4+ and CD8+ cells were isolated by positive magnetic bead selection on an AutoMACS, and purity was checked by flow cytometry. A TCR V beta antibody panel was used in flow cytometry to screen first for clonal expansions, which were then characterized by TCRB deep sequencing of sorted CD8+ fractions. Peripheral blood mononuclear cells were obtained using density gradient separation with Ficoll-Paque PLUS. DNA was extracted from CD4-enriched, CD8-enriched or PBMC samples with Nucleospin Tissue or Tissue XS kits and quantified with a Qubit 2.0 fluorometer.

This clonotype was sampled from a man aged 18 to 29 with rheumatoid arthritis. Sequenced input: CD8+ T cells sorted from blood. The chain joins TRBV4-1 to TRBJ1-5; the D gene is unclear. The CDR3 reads CASSQDPGLSNQPQHF. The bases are TGCGCCAGCAGCCAAGATCCTGGGTTGAGCAATCAGCCCCAGCATTTT.